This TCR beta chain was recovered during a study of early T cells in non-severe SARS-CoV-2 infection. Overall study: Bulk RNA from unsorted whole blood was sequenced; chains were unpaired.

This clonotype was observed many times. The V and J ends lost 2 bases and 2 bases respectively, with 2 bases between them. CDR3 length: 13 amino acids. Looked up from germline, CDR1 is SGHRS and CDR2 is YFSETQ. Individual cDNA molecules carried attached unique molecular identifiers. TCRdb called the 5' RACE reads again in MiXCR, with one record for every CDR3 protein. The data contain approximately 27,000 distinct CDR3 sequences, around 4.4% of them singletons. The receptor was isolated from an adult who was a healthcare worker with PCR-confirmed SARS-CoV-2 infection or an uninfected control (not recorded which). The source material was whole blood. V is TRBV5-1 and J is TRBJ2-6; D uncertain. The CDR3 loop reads CASSFTGANVLTF. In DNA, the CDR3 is TGCGCCAGCAGCTTCACTGGGGCCAACGTCCTGACTTTC.